The TCR beta chain under discussion was sequenced for a study of neoadjuvant anti-PD-1 for oral cavity cancer. Across the study: Patients without progression got a fourth dose around day 43.

Regarding the study as a whole: Treg/Th17 ratio rose with pretreatment blood and fell with post-treatment tumor TCRbeta clonality.

The CDR3 extends over 14 amino acids. CDR1 and CDR2 (germline): MNHEY, SVGAGI. V lost 3 bases, J lost 9 bases, and 15 bases lay in between. Sequencing used immunoSEQ multiplex PCR; TCRdb keeps in-frame clones, though not all of them. The repertoire holds some 15,000 clones, roughly 70% seen once, with under 3% in the top ten. About this clone: Its antigen is not known.

This clonotype originated in a person aged 40 to 85 with oral cavity squamous cell carcinoma. The sample in question was PBMCs, obtained before nivolumab (anti-PD-1) treatment. The chain is built from TRBV6-5 and TRBJ1-5; possibly TRBD1 for D (5 bases). CDR3 sequence reads: CASSYGDGLAPQHF. CDR3 sequence (DNA): TGTGCCAGCAGTTATGGGGACGGGTTAGCGCCCCAGCATTTT.